One and the same sample provided the 6 T cell receptor beta chains below, sequenced in a study of T cell repertoires in cytomegalovirus infection. One entry per CDR3 protein, called by TCRdb with MiXCR from the reads. This table holds 350,000 to 550,000 distinct CDR3 sequences, under 40% found once. Sequencing was carried out using PBMCs. These receptors originate from a human donor in good health (CMV status not recorded). Some clones in this sample may be carry-over from other donors' samples.

V usage is TRBV7-2 and J usage is TRBJ1-2; D unresolved. Germline loops: CDR1 SGHTA, CDR2 FQGNSA. This CDR3 has 13 amino acids. The V end was cut by 0 bases, the J end by 6 bases, with 8 bases between. The CDR3 DNA is TGTGCCAGCAGCTTAGCGGTGTTGGATGGCTACACCTTC. Translation: CASSLAVLDGYTF.

This sequence joins TRBV12-3 or TRBV12-4 and TRBJ2-5; no definite D call. The germline V and J ends were trimmed by 2 bases and 1 base, with 5 bases remaining between them. The CDR3 is made up of 13 amino acids. CDR3 sequence (DNA): TGTGCCAGCAGTTTACTCAGCCAAGAGACCCAGTACTTC. Translated, it gives CASSLLSQETQYF.

There are a few counts of this clonotype. The chain couples TRBV9 to TRBJ2-7; 9 bases agree with TRBD1. The CDR3 totals 14 residues. With 4 bases clipped from V and 6 bases from J, the junction kept 8 bases outside the gene matches. CDR1 is SGDLS and CDR2 is YYNGEE in the germline V gene. The CDR3 DNA sequence: TGTGCCAGCAGCCCCAGGACAGGGGCCGCCGAGCAGTACTTC. It codes for CASSPRTGAAEQYF.

The rearrangement links TRBV6-5 to TRBJ1-6, with a tentative D call TRBD1 (5 bases). Trimming stripped 6 bases from V and 6 bases from J, with 9 bases between. The CDR3 runs 13 residues. Germline CDR1 is MNHEY and CDR2 is SVGAGI. The CDR3 is CASRTGFNSPLHF. CDR3 coding DNA: TGTGCCAGCAGAACAGGTTTTAATTCACCCCTCCACTTT.

A remark on this clonotype: The junction shows a germline mismatch at one end, possibly a read error. The V gene is TRBV11-2, the J gene TRBJ2-5, with a weak D call TRBD2 (6 bases). This CDR3 comprises 15 residues. The germline V gene has CDR1 SGHAT and CDR2 FQNNGV. The CDR3 protein is CASSFGRGRQDTQYF. The CDR3 DNA reads TGTGCCAGCAGCTTCGGGCGGGGTCGTCAAGATACCCAGTACTTC. Drawing the rest from reference TRBV11-2 and TRBJ2-5, the complete variable domain is EAGVAQSPRYKIIEKRQSVAFWCNPISGHATLYWYQQILGQGPKLLIQFQNNGVVDDSQLPKDRFSAERLKGVDSTLKIQPAKLEDSAVYLCASSFGRGRQDTQYFGPGTRLLVL.

This clonotype was counted many times. CDR3 sequence: CASRGQDSYEQYF. For the CDR3, the DNA is TGTGCCAGCAGAGGACAGGACTCCTACGAGCAGTACTTC. V and J are TRBV12-3 or TRBV12-4 and TRBJ2-7, with 7 bases that match TRBD1. The CDR3 sequence is 13 residues long. V shed 6 bases and J 0 bases; nucleotides not matched to a gene: 2.